This TCR beta chain was captured by sequencing in a study of post-analysis software for immune sequencing data. Study-level information: Relapsing-remitting, secondary progressive and progressive-relapsing forms of multiple sclerosis all featured among disease courses.

Findings and limits, study-wide: Comparison of patients with controls showed about 5 TRBV segments more frequent in patients, TRBV5-6, TRBV5-1 and TRBV20-1 among them.

The TCR beta cDNA libraries contained unique molecular identifiers. The source material, 1 to 10 million T cells, gave rise to about 520,000 cDNA molecules. TCRdb reprocessed the PCR reads with MiXCR, giving one entry per CDR3 protein. The sample holds a few hundred thousand distinct CDR3 sequences, about 40% seen once. V was pared by 3 bases and J by 1 base, with 10 bases between. This CDR3 has 15 residues. Germline-derived CDR1 and CDR2 are SNHLY and FYNNEI. As concerns this clonotype: The antigen is unknown.

The chain recombines TRBV2 with TRBJ2-1, with D possibly being TRBD1 (5 bases). Sample: blood. The source is a girl aged 2 to 9 with multiple sclerosis. CDR3 residues: CASSEAQGSYNEQFF. CDR3 sequence (DNA): TGTGCCAGCAGTGAGGCCCAGGGATCCTACAATGAGCAGTTCTTC.